These 20 T cell receptor beta chains originate from one sample sequenced in a study of cytomegalovirus exposure and HLA in healthy donors (dated by TCRdb to about 2017). The method was the immunoSEQ multiplex PCR assay. A mixture of 60 forward primers for TCR Vbeta segments and 13 reverse primers for TCR Jbeta segments was used in the multiplex PCR. TCRdb mirrors the immuneACCESS table, restricted to in-frame sequences. Some clones are absent from its copies; in checked studies, under half trace to an unresolved V gene, and the reason for the others is unknown. This sample comprises some 150,000 clones, approximately 82% of them detected only once. The top ten constitute about 1.6% of the sample. The sample taken for sequencing was PBMCs. These TCRs come from a man aged 40-49 years in good health and CMV-seronegative.

The chain uses TRBV7-9 and TRBJ2-3; 10 bases are shared with TRBD2. CDR3 length equals 17 residues. Losses at the gene ends were 4 bases for V and 2 bases for J; bases not matched to a gene: 9. Germline values: CDR1 SEHNR, CDR2 FQNEAQ (reference sequence). This CDR3 reads CASSSPRLAGVTDTQYF. The CDR3 nucleotides read TGTGCCAGCAGCTCCCCCCGACTAGCGGGCGTCACAGATACGCAGTATTTT.

On this clone: One junction end does not reproduce the germline sequence, and a read error may be involved. The V gene is TRBV29-1, the J gene TRBJ2-3; D is possibly TRBD1 (5 bases). CDR1 and CDR2 from the germline V gene are SQVTM and ANQGSEA. The CDR3 spans 14 residues. CDR3 protein: CSLEGALSTDTQYF. CDR3 DNA: TGCAGCCTTGAAGGGGCACTGAGCACAGATACGCAGTATTTT.

The gene calls are TRBV4-1 and TRBJ2-3, with 8 bases lining up with TRBD1. V dropped 5 bases and J dropped 2; count of bases not matched to a gene: 6. The CDR3 has 15 residues. CDR1 and CDR2 from the germline V gene are MGHRA and YSYEKL. The CDR3 region is CASSVTGVDTDTQYF. In nucleotides, the CDR3 is TGCGCCAGCAGCGTGACAGGGGTCGACACAGATACGCAGTATTTT.

This rearrangement joins TRBV6-5 to TRBJ1-2; TRBD1 might be the D (5 bases). Germline values: CDR1 MNHEY, CDR2 SVGAGI. Deletions cut 8 bases from V and 7 bases from J, with 14 bases between. The CDR3 has 12 residues. CDR3 sequence reads: CASGLGEVGYTF. The CDR3 DNA follows: TGTGCCAGCGGCCTAGGGGAGGTTGGCTACACCTTC.

This chain uses TRBV4-1 with TRBJ2-5; possibly TRBD2 for D (7 bases). This CDR3 comprises 16 residues. V was trimmed by 4 bases and J by 7 bases, leaving 22 bases between them. CDR1 is MGHRA and CDR2 is YSYEKL in the germline V gene. CDR3 sequence: CASSPLELTGGGTQYF. CDR3 DNA sequence: TGCGCCAGCAGCCCCCTCGAACTGACAGGCGGGGGGACCCAGTACTTC.

The chain uses TRBV18 and TRBJ1-6; D possibly corresponds to TRBD1 (6 bases). The CDR3 runs 15 residues. V was trimmed by 1 base and J by 5 bases, leaving 9 bases between them. The germline V gene encodes CDR1 KGHSH and CDR2 LQKENI. CDR3 protein: CASSPRQVDNSPLHF. In DNA, the CDR3 is TGTGCCAGCTCACCACGACAGGTTGATAATTCACCCCTCCACTTT.

Regarding this clone: A junction boundary mismatches the germline segment, possibly from a read error. V is TRBV27 and J is TRBJ2-1, with 11 positions matching TRBD2. CDR3 size: 17 residues. From germline, CDR1 is MNHEY and CDR2 SMNVEV (reference sequence). The chain's CDR3 is CTSSLSRTSGLHNEQFF. DNA for the CDR3: TGTACCAGCAGTTTATCGCGGACTAGCGGGCTCCACAATGAGCAGTTCTTC.

The gene calls are TRBV7-9 and TRBJ2-7; 8 bases match TRBD2. CDR1 and CDR2 (germline): SEHNR, FQNEAQ (reference sequence). This CDR3 has 15 amino acids. The junction had 1 base not matched to a gene; V was cut back by 0 bases and J by 0 bases. CDR3 protein: CASSLAAGGSYEQYF. CDR3 in DNA: TGTGCCAGCAGCTTAGCTGCGGGAGGCTCCTACGAGCAGTACTTC.

This sequence joins TRBV18 and TRBJ2-5; D uncertain. Germline loops: CDR1 KGHSH, CDR2 LQKENI. This CDR3 is built from 12 residues. Trimming pared 0 bases from V and 5 bases from J, leaving 4 bases between. This chain's CDR3 is CASSPPGETQYF. Written as DNA, the CDR3 is TGTGCCAGCTCACCACCCGGGGAGACCCAGTACTTC.

This sequence joins TRBV7-6 and TRBJ1-5, with 7 bases fitting TRBD1. The CDR3 has 14 amino acids. Trimming removed 5 bases from V and 3 bases from J; junction bases left unmatched: 4. Germline CDR1 SGHVS, CDR2 FNYEAQ. The CDR3 here is CASSRGQNNQPQHF. Here the CDR3 DNA reads TGTGCCAGCAGCCGGGGACAGAACAATCAGCCCCAGCATTTT. Filled out from reference TRBV7-6 and TRBJ1-5, the complete variable domain reads GAGVSQSPRYKVTKRGQDVALRCDPISGHVSLYWYRQALGQGPEFLTYFNYEAQQDKSGLPNDRFSAERPEGSISTLTIQRTEQRDSAMYRCASSRGQNNQPQHFGDGTRLSIL.

The CDR3 DNA follows: TGTGCCAGCTCCGTTACAGAGGGCTACGAGCAGTACTTC. Protein product: CASSVTEGYEQYF. The chain has TRBV27 and TRBJ2-5, with D possibly matching TRBD2 (5 bases). The assigned J gene may be wrong: the sequence end matches TRBJ2-7 better. Germline CDR1 MNHEY, CDR2 SMNVEV (reference sequence). The CDR3 totals 13 residues.

On this clone itself: An end of the junction differs from the germline gene, which may be a read error. The V gene is TRBV7-9, the J gene TRBJ2-7, with D possibly matching TRBD2 (5 bases). CDR1 SEHNR and CDR2 FQNEAQ come from the germline V gene (reference sequence). This CDR3 comprises 16 residues. DNA for the CDR3: TGTTCCAGCAGCTTAGCCGGTGGGCAGGAGGAGTACGAGCAGTACTTC. Its protein product is CSSSLAGGQEEYEQYF.

The genes are TRBV15 and TRBJ2-4, with D perhaps TRBD1 (6 bases). The CDR3 spans 14 residues. V lost 4 bases, J lost 5 bases, and 12 bases lay in between. Germline loops: CDR1 LNHNV, CDR2 YYDKDF (reference sequence). The chain's CDR3 is CATSTWTEENIQYF. DNA for the CDR3: TGTGCCACCAGCACATGGACAGAGGAAAACATTCAGTACTTC.

This chain joins TRBV19 and TRBJ2-7; 10 bases map to TRBD1. After removal of 1 base from V and 2 bases from J, the junction contained 8 bases not matched to a gene. CDR1 and CDR2 from the germline V gene are LNHDA and SQIVND (reference sequence). The CDR3 runs to 17 residues. CDR3 in amino acids: CASSIGGTGVPTYEQYF. CDR3 in DNA: TGTGCCAGTAGTATAGGAGGGACAGGGGTTCCTACCTACGAGCAGTACTTC.

This chain uses TRBV18 with TRBJ2-3; D is ambiguous. The CDR3 contains 16 residues. Trimming pared 0 bases from V and 4 bases from J, leaving 14 bases between. Germline V gene data show CDR1 as KGHSH and CDR2 as LQKENI. This CDR3 is CASSPPSLAFPDTQYF. Written as DNA, the CDR3 is TGTGCCAGCTCACCACCGTCTTTAGCTTTCCCAGATACGCAGTATTTT.

The table lists this clone with a count of one. Written as DNA, the CDR3 is TGTGCCAGCAGCCTTATTAGCGGTAACTCCTACGAGCAGTACTTC. Amino acid sequence: CASSLISGNSYEQYF. The chain has TRBV28 and TRBJ2-7, with a possible D match to TRBD2 (6 bases). V gave up 6 bases and J gave up 0 bases, with 15 bases separating them. The CDR3 extends over 15 amino acids. Germline V gene lookup returns CDR1 MDHEN and CDR2 SYDVKM.

This rearrangement joins TRBV7-8 to TRBJ2-5; the D gene is possibly TRBD2 (5 bases). This CDR3 spans 14 amino acids. V was clipped by 5 bases and J by 4 bases, with 14 bases between them. CDR1 is SGHVS and CDR2 is FQNEAQ in the germline V gene. This chain's CDR3 is CASSDRRGRETQYF. The DNA of the CDR3 is TGTGCCAGCAGCGACCGACGGGGTAGAGAGACCCAGTACTTC.

V and J are TRBV27 and TRBJ2-5, with a possible D match to TRBD2 (7 bases). The germline V and J ends were trimmed by 0 bases and 1 base, with 12 bases remaining between them. CDR1 MNHEY and CDR2 SMNVEV come from the germline V gene (reference sequence). There are 16 residues in the CDR3. The CDR3 here is CASSLSRGGLQETQYF. The CDR3 region has the DNA TGTGCCAGCAGTTTATCTAGGGGGGGACTCCAAGAGACCCAGTACTTC.

The rearrangement links TRBV19 to TRBJ1-2; 10 bases match TRBD1. Germline V CDR1 and CDR2: LNHDA, SQIVND (reference sequence). V shed 6 bases and J 6 bases; nucleotides not matched to a gene: 10. The CDR3 totals 15 residues. The CDR3 region is CASSHQTGGRDGYTF. The CDR3 DNA follows: TGTGCCAGTAGCCATCAGACAGGGGGCAGGGATGGCTACACCTTC.

The CDR3 sequence is CASSRWQGNNEAFF. As DNA, the CDR3 is TGTGCCAGTAGTCGGTGGCAGGGTAATAATGAAGCTTTCTTT. This sequence joins TRBV19 and TRBJ1-1; possibly TRBD1 for D (5 bases). Germline V gives CDR1 LNHDA, CDR2 SQIVND (reference sequence). This CDR3 is built from 14 residues. Trimming pared 5 bases from V and 7 bases from J, leaving 17 bases between.